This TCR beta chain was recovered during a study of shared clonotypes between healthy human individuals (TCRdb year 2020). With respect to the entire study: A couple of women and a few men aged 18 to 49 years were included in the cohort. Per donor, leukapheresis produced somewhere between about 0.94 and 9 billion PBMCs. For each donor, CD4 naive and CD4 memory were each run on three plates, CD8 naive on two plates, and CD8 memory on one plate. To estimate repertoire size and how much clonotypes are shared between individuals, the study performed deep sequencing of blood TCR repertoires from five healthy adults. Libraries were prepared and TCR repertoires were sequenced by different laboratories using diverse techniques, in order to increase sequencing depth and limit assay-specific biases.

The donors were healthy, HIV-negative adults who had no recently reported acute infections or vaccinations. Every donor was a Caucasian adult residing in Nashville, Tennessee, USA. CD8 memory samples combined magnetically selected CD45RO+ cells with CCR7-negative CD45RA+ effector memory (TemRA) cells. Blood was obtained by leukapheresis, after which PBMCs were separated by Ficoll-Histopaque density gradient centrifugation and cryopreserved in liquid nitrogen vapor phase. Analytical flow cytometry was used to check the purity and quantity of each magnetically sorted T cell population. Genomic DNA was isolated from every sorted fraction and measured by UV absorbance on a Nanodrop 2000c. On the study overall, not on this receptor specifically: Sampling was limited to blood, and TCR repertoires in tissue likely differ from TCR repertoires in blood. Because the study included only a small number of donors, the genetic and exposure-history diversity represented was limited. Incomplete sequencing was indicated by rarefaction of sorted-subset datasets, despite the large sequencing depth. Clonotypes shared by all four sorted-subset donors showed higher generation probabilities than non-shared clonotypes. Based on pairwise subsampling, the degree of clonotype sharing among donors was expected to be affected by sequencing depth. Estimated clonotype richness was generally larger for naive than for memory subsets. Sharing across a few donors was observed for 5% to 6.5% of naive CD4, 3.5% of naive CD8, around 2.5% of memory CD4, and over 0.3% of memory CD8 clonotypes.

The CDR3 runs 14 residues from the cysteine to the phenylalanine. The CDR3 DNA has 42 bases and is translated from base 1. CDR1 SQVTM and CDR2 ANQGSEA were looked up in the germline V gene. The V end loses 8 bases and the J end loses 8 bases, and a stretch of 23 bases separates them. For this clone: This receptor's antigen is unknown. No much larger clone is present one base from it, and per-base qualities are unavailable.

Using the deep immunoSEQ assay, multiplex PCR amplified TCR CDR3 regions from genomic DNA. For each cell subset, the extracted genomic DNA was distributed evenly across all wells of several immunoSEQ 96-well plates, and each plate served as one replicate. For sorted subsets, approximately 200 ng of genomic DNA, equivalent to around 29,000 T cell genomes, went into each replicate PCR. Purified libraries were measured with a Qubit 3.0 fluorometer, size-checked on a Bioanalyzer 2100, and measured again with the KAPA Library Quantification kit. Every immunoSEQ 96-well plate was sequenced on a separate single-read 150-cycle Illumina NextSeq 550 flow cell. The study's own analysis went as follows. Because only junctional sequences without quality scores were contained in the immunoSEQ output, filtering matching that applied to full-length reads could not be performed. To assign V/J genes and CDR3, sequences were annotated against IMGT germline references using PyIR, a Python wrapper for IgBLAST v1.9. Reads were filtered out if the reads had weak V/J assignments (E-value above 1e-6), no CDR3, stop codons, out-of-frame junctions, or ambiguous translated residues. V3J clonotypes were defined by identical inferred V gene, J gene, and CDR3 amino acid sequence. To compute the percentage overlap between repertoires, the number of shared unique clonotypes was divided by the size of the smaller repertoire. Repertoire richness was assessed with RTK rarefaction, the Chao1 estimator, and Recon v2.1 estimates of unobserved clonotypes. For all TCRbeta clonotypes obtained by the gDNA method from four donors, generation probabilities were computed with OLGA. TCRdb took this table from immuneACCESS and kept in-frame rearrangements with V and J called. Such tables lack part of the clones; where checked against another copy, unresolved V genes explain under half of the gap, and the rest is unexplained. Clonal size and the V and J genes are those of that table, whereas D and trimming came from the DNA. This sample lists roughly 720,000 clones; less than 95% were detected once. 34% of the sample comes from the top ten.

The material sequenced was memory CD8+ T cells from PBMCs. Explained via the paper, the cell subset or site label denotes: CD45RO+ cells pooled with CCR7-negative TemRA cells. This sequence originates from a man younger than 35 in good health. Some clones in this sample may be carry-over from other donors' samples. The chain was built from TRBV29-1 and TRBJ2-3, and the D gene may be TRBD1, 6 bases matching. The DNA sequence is TGCAGCCCCCCCCAAGGGGGTGCGATTGGTACGCAGTATTTT. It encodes CSPPQGGAIGTQYF.